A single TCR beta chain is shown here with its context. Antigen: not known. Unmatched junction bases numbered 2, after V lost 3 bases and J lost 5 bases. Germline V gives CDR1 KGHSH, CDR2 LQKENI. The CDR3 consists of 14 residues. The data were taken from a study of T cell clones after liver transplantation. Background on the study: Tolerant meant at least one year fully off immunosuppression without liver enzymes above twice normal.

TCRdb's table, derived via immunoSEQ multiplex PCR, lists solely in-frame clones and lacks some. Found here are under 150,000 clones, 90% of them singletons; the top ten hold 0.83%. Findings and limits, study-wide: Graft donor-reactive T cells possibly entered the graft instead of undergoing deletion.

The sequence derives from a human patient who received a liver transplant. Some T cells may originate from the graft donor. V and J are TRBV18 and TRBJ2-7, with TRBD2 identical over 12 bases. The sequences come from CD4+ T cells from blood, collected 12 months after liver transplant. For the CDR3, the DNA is TGTGCCAGCTCACCCCTAGCGGGAGGGGACGAGCAGTACTTC. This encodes CASSPLAGGDEQYF.